This TCR beta chain was found in a study of T cell changes during pregnancy in multiple sclerosis. Data came from immunoSEQ multiplex PCR; TCRdb stores just in-frame clones and leaves some out. Among about 89,000 clones listed, over 90% were seen once. The source was peripheral blood, collected in the third trimester of pregnancy. The clonotype originates from a female donor with multiple sclerosis, enrolled in a pregnancy study.

This CDR3 reads CASSVYSYNEQFF. CDR3 nucleotides: TGCGCCAGCAGTGTGTACTCCTACAATGAGCAGTTCTTC. The V gene is TRBV10-1, the J gene TRBJ2-1; D remains unclear. The germline V gene encodes CDR1 WNHNN and CDR2 SYGVQD (reference sequence). The CDR3 is 13 amino acids. The V and J ends lost 4 bases and 0 bases respectively, with 4 bases between them.